The 15 T cell receptor beta chains in this list originate from one sample, sequenced in a study of blood T cells in healthy people across ages. Through a sample-barcoded 5' primer and a J-beta primer mix, a second PCR was run for roughly 6 to 11 cycles. Each CDR3 protein gets one entry after TCRdb re-called the 5' RACE reads with MiXCR. Of 1.4 million or so distinct CDR3 sequences detected, 42% appear once; the ten largest clones hold around 4%. The source material was blood. The receptor set was obtained from a woman in her late teens or twenties in good health.

This clonotype appeared a few times. The V gene is TRBV12-5, the J gene TRBJ2-1, with D possibly TRBD1 on 6 matching bases. The CDR3 runs to 15 residues. Germline CDR1 reads LGHNT; CDR2 reads FRNRAP. The V gene lost 0 bases and the J gene lost 3 bases, with 9 bases spanning the gap. Written as DNA, the CDR3 is TGTGCTAGTGGTTTGGTAGGACAGCTCTACAATGAGCAGTTCTTC. It translates to CASGLVGQLYNEQFF.

The chain couples TRBV27 to TRBJ1-2; unclear D gene. CDR3 size: 13 residues. Trimming took 2 bases from V and 4 from J, leaving 8 bases between them. Germline loops: CDR1 MNHEY, CDR2 SMNVEV (reference sequence). The CDR3 loop reads CASSLNPFYGYTF. The CDR3, as DNA: TGTGCCAGCAGTTTAAACCCCTTCTATGGCTACACCTTC.

The gene calls are TRBV6-2 or TRBV6-3 and TRBJ2-7, with 8 bases that match TRBD2. This CDR3 region has 15 residues. Germline V gives CDR1 MNHEY, CDR2 SVGEGT. V gave up 4 bases and J gave up 2 bases; unmatched junction bases: 7. This CDR3 reads CASSLRGGITYEQYF. CDR3 coding DNA: TGTGCCAGCAGTTTACGCGGGGGGATAACCTACGAGCAGTACTTC.

V usage is TRBV7-8 and J usage is TRBJ2-2; no reliable D call. The CDR3 covers 15 residues. Germline V gene data show CDR1 as SGHVS and CDR2 as FQNEAQ. Trimming took off 1 base at V and 1 base at J, with 7 bases between the two ends. The CDR3 nucleotides are TGTGCCAGCAGCTTAGACATACAGAACACCGGGGAGCTGTTTTTT. Protein product: CASSLDIQNTGELFF. Full variable domain (rest looked up from reference TRBV7-8 and TRBJ2-2): GAGVSQSPRYKVAKRGQDVALRCDPISGHVSLFWYQQALGQGPEFLTYFQNEAQLDKSGLPSDRFFAERPEGSVSTLKIQRTQQEDSAVYLCASSLDIQNTGELFFGEGSRLTVL.

This clonotype was detected a few times. The chain employs TRBV7-2 and TRBJ1-2, with 10 nucleotides matching TRBD1. The CDR3 has 14 residues. Unmatched junction bases numbered 9, after V lost 1 base and J lost 13 bases. In germline, CDR1 is SGHTA, CDR2 FQGNSA. In nucleotides, the CDR3 is TGTGCCAGCAGCTTAGGGCAGGGACAGGGGAGCCCCACCTTC. Translation gives CASSLGQGQGSPTF.

This clonotype was seen only a few times. The genes are TRBV6-5 and TRBJ1-2; TRBD1 aligns across 7 bases. With V trimmed by 7 bases and J by 7 bases, 12 bases remained unmatched. This CDR3 contains 14 residues. Germline CDR1 MNHEY, CDR2 SVGAGI. The CDR3 sequence: CASKGGQYYGGYTF. In DNA, the CDR3 is TGTGCCAGCAAAGGGGGACAGTACTATGGTGGCTACACCTTC.

The rearrangement joins TRBV13 to TRBJ2-1, with TRBD2 identical over 10 bases. Germline assignment: CDR1 PRHDT and CDR2 FYEKMQ (reference sequence). The CDR3 contains 16 residues. V dropped 5 bases and J dropped 3; count of bases not matched to a gene: 7. This CDR3 reads CASSRTTSGYYNEQFF. The CDR3 DNA follows: TGTGCCAGCAGCCGGACGACTAGCGGGTACTACAATGAGCAGTTCTTC.

This chain uses TRBV12-3 or TRBV12-4 with TRBJ1-1, with D perhaps TRBD1 (6 bases). The V and J ends lost 4 bases and 0 bases respectively, with 15 bases between them. The CDR3 totals 16 residues. CDR3 region: CASSSPGDGLNTEAFF. The CDR3 DNA sequence: TGTGCCAGCAGTTCCCCAGGGGATGGGCTGAACACTGAAGCTTTCTTT.

This clonotype was seen only a few times. The chain combines TRBV12-3 or TRBV12-4 with TRBJ1-1; tentatively, D is TRBD1 (6 bases). The length of the CDR3 is 12 residues. V lost 7 bases and J lost 7, with 13 bases in between. This chain's CDR3 is CASTRGLGEAFF. The CDR3, as DNA: TGTGCCAGCACCCGGGGGCTCGGTGAAGCTTTCTTT.

In its sample, this clonotype was seen a few times. The gene calls are TRBV20-1 and TRBJ1-2; D unclear. The V end lost 1 base, the J end lost 8 bases, and 8 bases lay between the germline ends. The CDR3 length is 11 residues. Germline CDR1 DFQATT, CDR2 SNEGSKA (reference sequence). For the CDR3, the DNA is TGCAGTGCTAGAGTCAAGCCGGGCTACACCTTC. Translation: CSARVKPGYTF.

This clonotype was recorded only once. The chain links TRBV20-1 to TRBJ1-1; D call uncertain. The germline V gene has CDR1 DFQATT and CDR2 SNEGSKA (reference sequence). Trimming cost V 0 bases and J 4 bases, with 9 bases left between them. This CDR3 is built from 13 residues. The DNA of the CDR3 is TGCAGTGCTAGAGAGGGTCTGGGCACTGAAGCTTTCTTT. Its translation: CSAREGLGTEAFF.

This clonotype came up many times. DNA for the CDR3: TGCAGTGCTAGAGGGGAGCGGAAAGAGACCCAGTACTTC. Its protein is CSARGERKETQYF. The chain recombines TRBV20-1 with TRBJ2-5, with D tentatively TRBD2 (5 bases). The V end was cut by 1 base, the J end by 3 bases, with 9 bases between. The CDR3 spans 13 residues. Germline loops: CDR1 DFQATT, CDR2 SNEGSKA (reference sequence).

The genes are TRBV18 and TRBJ2-1; no clear D. Germline CDR1 reads KGHSH; CDR2 reads LQKENI. The germline V and J ends were trimmed by 3 bases and 8 bases, with 8 bases remaining between them. This CDR3 region has 12 residues. The CDR3 DNA reads TGTGCCAGCTCACCGGGAAGTTATGAGCAGTTCTTC. Translated, it gives CASSPGSYEQFF.

This rearrangement joins TRBV12-3 or TRBV12-4 to TRBJ2-4; TRBD2 aligns across 8 bases. CDR3 length: 15 residues. The J segment lost 13 bases and the V segment lost 6 bases, leaving 17 bases of the junction unmatched. This CDR3 is CASSQVSGLAYGQYF. CDR3 DNA: TGTGCCAGCAGCCAGGTTAGCGGACTAGCATACGGGCAGTACTTC.

The chain employs TRBV29-1 and TRBJ1-4, with 8 bases aligning to TRBD1. This CDR3 is built from 14 residues. The J segment lost 4 bases and the V segment lost 7 bases, leaving 8 bases of the junction unmatched. Germline lookup yields CDR1 SQVTM and CDR2 ANQGSEA. The CDR3 nucleotides are TGCAGCGCCCGACAGGGGATGCTTAATGAAAAACTGTTTTTT. This gives the protein CSARQGMLNEKLFF.